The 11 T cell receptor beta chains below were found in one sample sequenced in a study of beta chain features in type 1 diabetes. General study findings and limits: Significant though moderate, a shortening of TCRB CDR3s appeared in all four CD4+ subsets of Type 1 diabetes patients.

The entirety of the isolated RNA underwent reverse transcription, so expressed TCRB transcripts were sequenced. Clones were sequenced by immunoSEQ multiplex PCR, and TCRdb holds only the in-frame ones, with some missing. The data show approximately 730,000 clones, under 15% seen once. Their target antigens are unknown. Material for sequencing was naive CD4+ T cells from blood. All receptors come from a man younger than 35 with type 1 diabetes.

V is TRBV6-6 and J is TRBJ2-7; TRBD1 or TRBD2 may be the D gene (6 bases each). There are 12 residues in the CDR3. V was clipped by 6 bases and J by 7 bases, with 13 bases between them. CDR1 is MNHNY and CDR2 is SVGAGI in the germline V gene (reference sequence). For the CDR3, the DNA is TGTGCCAGCAGCCAACGGGGGCTTGAGCAGTACTTC. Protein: CASSQRGLEQYF.

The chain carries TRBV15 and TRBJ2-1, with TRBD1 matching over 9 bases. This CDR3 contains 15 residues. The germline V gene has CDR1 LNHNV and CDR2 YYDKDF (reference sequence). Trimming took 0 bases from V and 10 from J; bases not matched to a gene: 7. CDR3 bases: TGTGCCACCAGCAGAGATAGTACAGGGGGCAGAGAGCAGTTCTTC. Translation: CATSRDSTGGREQFF.

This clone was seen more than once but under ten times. CDR3 protein: CASSPSSYNEQFF. Here the CDR3 DNA reads TGTGCCAGCAGCCCAAGCTCCTACAATGAGCAGTTCTTC. V and J are TRBV7-2 and TRBJ2-1; D gene ambiguous. With 5 bases removed from V and 0 bases from J, the gap between germline ends came to 5 bases. Germline CDR1 SGHTA, CDR2 FQGNSA. This CDR3 comprises 13 residues. Complete variable domain (other parts from reference TRBV7-2 and TRBJ2-1): GAGVSQSPSNKVTEKGKDVELRCDPISGHTALYWYRQSLGQGLEFLIYFQGNSAPDKSGLPSDRFSAERTGGSVSTLTIQRTQQEDSAVYLCASSPSSYNEQFFGPGTRLTVL.

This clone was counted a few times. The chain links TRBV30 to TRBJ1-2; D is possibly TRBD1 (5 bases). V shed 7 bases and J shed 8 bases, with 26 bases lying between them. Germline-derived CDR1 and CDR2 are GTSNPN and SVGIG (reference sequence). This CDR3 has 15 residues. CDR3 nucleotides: TGTGCCTTCCAAACGGAACCGGGACCCACGAGCGGCTACACCTTC. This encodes CAFQTEPGPTSGYTF.

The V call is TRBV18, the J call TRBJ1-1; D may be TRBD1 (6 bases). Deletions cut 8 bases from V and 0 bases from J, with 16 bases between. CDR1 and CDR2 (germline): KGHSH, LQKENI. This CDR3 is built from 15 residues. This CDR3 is CASAPRTDMNTEAFF. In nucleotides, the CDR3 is TGTGCCAGCGCGCCTCGGACAGATATGAACACTGAAGCTTTCTTT. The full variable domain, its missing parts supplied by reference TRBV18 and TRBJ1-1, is NAGVMQNPRHLVRRRGQEARLRCSPMKGHSHVYWYRQLPEEGLKFMVYLQKENIIDESGMPKERFSAEFPKEGPSILRIQQVVRGDSAAYFCASAPRTDMNTEAFFGQGTRLTVV.

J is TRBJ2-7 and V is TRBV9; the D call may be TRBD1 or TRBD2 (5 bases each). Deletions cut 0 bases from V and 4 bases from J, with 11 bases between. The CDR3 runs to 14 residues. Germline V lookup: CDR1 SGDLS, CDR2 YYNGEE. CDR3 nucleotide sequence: TGTGCCAGCAGCGTAGGAAACGAGGGGTACGAGCAGTACTTC. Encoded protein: CASSVGNEGYEQYF.

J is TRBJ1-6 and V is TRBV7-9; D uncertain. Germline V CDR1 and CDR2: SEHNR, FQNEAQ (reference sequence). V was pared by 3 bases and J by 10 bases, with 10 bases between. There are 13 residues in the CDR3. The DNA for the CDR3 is TGTGCCAGCAGCTTGGCCCTTTACTCACCCCTCCACTTT. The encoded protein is CASSLALYSPLHF.

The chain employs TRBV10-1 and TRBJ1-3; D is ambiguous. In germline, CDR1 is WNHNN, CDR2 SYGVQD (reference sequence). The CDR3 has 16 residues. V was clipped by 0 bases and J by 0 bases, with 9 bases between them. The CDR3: CASSESSAGSGNTIYF. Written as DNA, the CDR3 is TGCGCCAGCAGTGAGTCATCGGCAGGCTCTGGAAACACCATATATTTT.

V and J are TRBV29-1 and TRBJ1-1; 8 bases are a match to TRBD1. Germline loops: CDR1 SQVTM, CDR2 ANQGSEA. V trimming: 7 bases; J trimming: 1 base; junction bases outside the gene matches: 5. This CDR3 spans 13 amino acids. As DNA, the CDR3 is TGCAGCGGATCAGGACAGGGGAACACTGAAGCTTTCTTT. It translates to CSGSGQGNTEAFF.

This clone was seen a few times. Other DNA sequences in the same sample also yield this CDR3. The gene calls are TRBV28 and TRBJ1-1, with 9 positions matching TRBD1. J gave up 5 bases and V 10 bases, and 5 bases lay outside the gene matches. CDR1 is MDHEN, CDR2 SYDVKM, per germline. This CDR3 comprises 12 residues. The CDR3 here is CATTGGWTEAFF. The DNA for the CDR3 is TGTGCCACCACAGGGGGCTGGACTGAAGCTTTCTTT.

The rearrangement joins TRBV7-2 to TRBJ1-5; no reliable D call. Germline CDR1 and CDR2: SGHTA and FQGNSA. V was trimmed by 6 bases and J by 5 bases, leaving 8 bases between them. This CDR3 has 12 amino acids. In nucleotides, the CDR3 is TGTGCCAGCAGATCTGGAGATCAGCCCCAGCATTTT. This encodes CASRSGDQPQHF.